This T cell receptor beta chain emerged from a study of HIV-infected patients and healthy controls. Study-level information: After three months of therapy, CD4 counts rose modestly but significantly in 14 of 16 patients.

This clonotype was seen ten or more times. Follow-up blood was drawn about 14 weeks, roughly three months, after antiretroviral therapy began. All unsorted peripheral T cells were captured because whole blood was used without fractionation. An approximately 2.5 ml peripheral blood sample was taken for RNA. Alpha and beta constant-region primers primed reverse transcription of about 500 ng RNA. Each of the alpha and beta chains got its own library through chain-specific third strand synthesis with indices. From the 5' RACE reads, TCRdb called clonotypes with MiXCR, one entry per CDR3 protein. There are 15,000 to 20,000 distinct CDR3 sequences in the sample; about 9% occur only once, and 21% lies in the top ten. V shed 5 bases, J shed 4 bases, and the junction held 7 bases outside the gene matches. Germline CDR1 and CDR2: DFQATT and SNEGSKA (reference sequence). The CDR3 extends over 15 amino acids.

V gene TRBV20-1 combines with J gene TRBJ2-4; the match to TRBD2 covers 11 bases. This TCR came from an adult with HIV infection. Sequences were derived from blood, sampled during antiretroviral therapy. CDR3 sequence (DNA): TGCAGTGCTTTAAATAGCGGGAGGGAGAAAAACATTCAGTACTTC. Its protein is CSALNSGREKNIQYF.